This TCR beta chain emerged from a study of T cell responses to AZD1222 COVID-19 vaccine. Germline CDR1 is SGHTA and CDR2 is FQGNSA. This CDR3 has 14 amino acids. The trim removed 6 bases at V and 5 bases at J, leaving 9 bases unmatched. The table came from immunoSEQ multiplex PCR; TCRdb's copy has only in-frame clones and leaves some out. Of 60,000 to 75,000 clones in the sample, nearly 90% were seen once. This chain connects TRBV7-2 to TRBJ1-1; 7 bases agree with TRBD1. Specimen: peripheral blood, collected 28 days after the second AZD1222 dose. This sequence originates from an adult who received the AZD1222 COVID-19 vaccine. The CDR3 protein is CASSPQGRRTEAFF. CDR3 DNA sequence: TGTGCCAGCAGTCCACAGGGGAGGAGGACTGAAGCTTTCTTT.